This T cell receptor (beta chain) was retrieved from a study of cytomegalovirus exposure and HLA in healthy donors (dated by TCRdb to about 2017). For the study in its entirety: According to a later analysis, one platform produced both the 120 validation repertoires and the 670 or so repertoires of the first cohort. To predict cytomegalovirus infection status, the study brought together high-throughput TCR immunosequencing, statistical association of individual TCRs with disease status, and machine learning. A separate validation cohort of roughly 130 different subjects was used in addition to the 666-subject first cohort. The study aimed to test whether cataloging public T cell receptors could reveal signatures of past pathogen exposure.

General study outcomes and caveats: The validation cohort had no HLA typing available for a later analysis, so co-occurrence within that cohort was assessed over all 120 or so repertoires. Most TCR sequences were seen in very few donors, while some public TCRs were found in many individuals. The classifier was reported to diagnose cytomegalovirus status with high specificity and sensitivity in both the original cohort and the validation cohort. The study gave a list of 150 to 200 TCR beta chains associated with cytomegalovirus. In vitro tests confirmed that a few of the cytomegalovirus-associated TCR beta chains recognize cytomegalovirus antigens. The authors suggested that the approach could potentially be extended to other disease states and immunological phenotypes. A later analysis found that TCRs clustered in the first cohort also tended to co-occur in the roughly 110 validation repertoires, with 94% of cluster scores above 0.

For CDR1 and CDR2, the germline V gene (reference sequence) lists SGHNT and YYREEE. Germline trimming amounts to 0 bases on V and 9 bases on J, with 3 as the count of junction bases outside the gene matches. The CDR3 measures 14 amino acids from cysteine to phenylalanine. Kept here is only the CDR3 DNA, which spans 42 bases and is read in frame from base 1. The library came from the immunoSEQ multiplex PCR assay. The paper's data handling went like this. A statistical classification framework was developed to diagnose cytomegalovirus status using the catalog of TCR beta chain sequences. TCRdb limited this immuneACCESS table to in-frame rearrangements with V and J called. A share of clones is missing; checked studies link under half to unresolved V genes, and the rest is unexplained. That table furnishes V, J and clone size, whereas the DNA furnished D and trimming. This sample holds about 160,000 clones; about nine tenths were observed only once. Together, the top ten hold 10% of the sample.

Separate from the approximately 700-subject first cohort, the validation cohort of roughly 130 subjects was the group to which the donors belonged. This clone was found once. No cognate antigen has been identified for it. Base qualities are not at hand, and no much larger clone is one base apart. The V and J segments used are TRBV5-4 and TRBJ2-1; TRBD2 agrees with 10 junctional bases. The source of this sequence is a woman younger than 35 in good health and CMV-seropositive. Sequences were obtained from PBMCs. DNA sequence: TGTGCCAGCAGCTTGGCGCTAGCGGGAGCTGAGCAGTTCTTC. This gives the protein CASSLALAGAEQFF. Supplemented by the reference TRBV5-4 and TRBJ2-1 proteins around the CDR3, the complete variable domain is ETGVTQSPTHLIKTRGQQVTLRCSSQSGHNTVSWYQQALGQGPQFIFQYYREEENGRGNFPPRFSGLQFPNYSSELNVNALELDDSALYLCASSLALAGAEQFFGPGTRLTVL.